This TCR beta chain was observed in a study of tumor-infiltrating lymphocytes in primary liver carcinoma. From roughly 21-30 mg of unsorted bulk tissue, DNA and RNA were co-extracted together. About this clonotype: What it binds is unknown. With a much larger clone just one base away, this may be a read error.

Starting from around 510 ng of total RNA, TCR beta cDNA was produced with a primer in the constant region. Three nested multiplex PCR rounds of slightly modified ARM-PCR generated TCR beta libraries. TRBV1-TRBV30 forward primers paired with a C-beta reverse primer were used in the first two PCR rounds, which ran approximately 10 cycles each. TCRdb reanalysed the multiplex PCR reads using MiXCR and keeps one entry per CDR3 protein. This repertoire shows approximately 110,000 distinct CDR3 sequences, roughly 69% found once; its top ten account for around 9%. The study, taken as a whole, reports: Paired tumor-adjacent and tumor-blood samples overlapped less than tumor region pairs did. Among top clones, only about 8-25% appeared in all five tumor regions.

CDR3 size: 14 residues. V gave up 8 bases and J gave up 5 bases, with 19 bases separating them. The V gene's germline CDR1 is MDHEN and CDR2 SYDVKM. Sequencing input: liver tumor tissue from sampling region 1. Specified subset: tumor region T1, superior pole. The origin of this receptor is a woman aged 55-70 years with primary liver carcinoma and hepatitis B virus infection. This chain uses TRBV28 with TRBJ2-7; TRBD2 is a possible D gene (6 bases). CDR3 coding DNA: TGTGCCAGCTCCACGGGAGACAGTACCCACGAGCAGTACTTC. This translates into CASSTGDSTHEQYF. The entire variable domain, with the rest obtained from reference TRBV28 and TRBJ2-7, is as follows: DVKVTQSSRYLVKRTGEKVFLECVQDMDHENMFWYRQDPGLGLRLIYFSYDVKMKEKGDIPEGYSVSREKKERFSLILESASTNQTSMYLCASSTGDSTHEQYFGPGTRLTVT.